This TCR beta chain was documented in a study of T cells in Graves' hyperthyroidism and ophthalmopathy. Study context: Before any treatment, at initial diagnosis, peripheral blood was collected.

Across 18 months, stable Graves' hyperthyroidism was marked by no progression to ophthalmopathy. Fresh peripheral blood, approximately 9.6 ml, yielded the PBMCs. This clonotype was seen many times. Amplified regions were TCR beta CDR3 sequences from RNA transcripts. TCR CDR3 underwent first-round RT-PCR with the HTBI primer set. TCRdb re-called the multiplex PCR reads through MiXCR, storing one row per CDR3 protein. Here the sample spans 700,000 or so distinct CDR3 sequences, around 17% being singletons. This CDR3 is built from 17 residues. V lost 4 bases, J lost 5 bases, and 6 bases stayed unmatched. Germline CDR1 is SGHAT and CDR2 is FQDESV (reference sequence).

The source of this sequence is a young man with Graves' hyperthyroidism. The sequencing sample was made of blood. The V call is TRBV11-1, the J call TRBJ2-2, with 14 bases lining up with TRBD2. In DNA, the CDR3 is TGTGCCAGCAGCTGGGGACTAGCGGGAGATCGGACCGGGGAGCTGTTTTTT. Translation: CASSWGLAGDRTGELFF.